A single T cell receptor (beta chain) is shown here with its context. Its antigen target is currently unknown. One base away there is no much larger clone; base qualities are not given. This entry comes from a study of T cell repertoires in cytomegalovirus infection (dated by TCRdb to the late 2010s). At the level of the whole study: Because public TCR beta signatures pointed to carriage of CMV infection together with the matching HLA type, the HLA type of each donor mattered for the analysis.

Overall results and qualifications from the work: In both this cohort and an independent cohort of some 380 donors, the cumulative frequency of public TCR beta family members distinguished carriers of CMV infection plus the relevant HLA type. The ex vivo response was dominated by HLA-C-restricted CMV-specific TCR beta clonotypes, which also provided the single most frequent clonotype in two of eight donors.

In the germline V gene (reference sequence), CDR1 corresponds to MNHEY and CDR2 to SMNVEV. V gives up 7 bases and J gives up 3 bases, and the segment between their germline ends measures 20 bases. The CDR3, from cysteine to phenylalanine, totals 16 residues. Solely the CDR3 DNA is kept, with 48 bases framed from the first base. The run used an Illumina HiSeq 1500. The public reads were reanalyzed by TCRdb: fastp trimming at Q25, MiXCR alignment, in-frame beta chains only. Duplicate CDR3 protein sequences are folded into a single record with the most common DNA and genes. Here the sample has 500,000 or so distinct CDR3 sequences; about 15% occur a single time. 24% of the sample belongs to the ten largest clones.

Recombination joined TRBV27 with TRBJ2-3, with the D segment possibly TRBD1 or TRBD2, each aligning over 5 bases. The sample taken for sequencing was CD8+ T cells from PBMCs. This clonotype was sampled from a human donor in good health (CMV status not recorded). Some clones in this sample may be carry-over from other donors' samples. CDR3 sequence: CASNPAAGRGTDTQYF. The DNA reads as follows: TGTGCCAGCAACCCGGCGGCAGGGAGAGGGACAGATACGCAGTATTTT.